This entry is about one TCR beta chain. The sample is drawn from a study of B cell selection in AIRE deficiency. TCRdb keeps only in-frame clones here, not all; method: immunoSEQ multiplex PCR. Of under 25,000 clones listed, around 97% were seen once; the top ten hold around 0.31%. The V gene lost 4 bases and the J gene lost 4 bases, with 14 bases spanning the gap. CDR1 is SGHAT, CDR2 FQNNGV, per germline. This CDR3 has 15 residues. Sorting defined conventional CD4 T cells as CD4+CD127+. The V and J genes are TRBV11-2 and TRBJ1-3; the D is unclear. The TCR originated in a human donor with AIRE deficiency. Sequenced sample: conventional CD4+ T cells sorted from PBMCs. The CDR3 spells CASSSTPTEGNTIYF. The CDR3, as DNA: TGTGCCAGCAGCTCGACACCCACGGAGGGAAACACCATATATTTT.